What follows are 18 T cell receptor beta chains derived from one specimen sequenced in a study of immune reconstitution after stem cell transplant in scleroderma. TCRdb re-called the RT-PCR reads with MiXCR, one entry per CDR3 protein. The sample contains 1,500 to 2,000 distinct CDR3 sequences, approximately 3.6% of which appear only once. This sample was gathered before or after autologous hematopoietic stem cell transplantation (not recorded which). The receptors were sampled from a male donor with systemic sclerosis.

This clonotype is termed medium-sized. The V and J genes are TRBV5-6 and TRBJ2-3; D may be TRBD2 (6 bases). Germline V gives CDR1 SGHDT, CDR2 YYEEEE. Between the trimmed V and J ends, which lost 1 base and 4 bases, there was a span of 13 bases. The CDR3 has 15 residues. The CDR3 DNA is TGTGCCAGCAGCTTGTACGGGAGTTCATCAGATACGCAGTATTTT. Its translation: CASSLYGSSSDTQYF.

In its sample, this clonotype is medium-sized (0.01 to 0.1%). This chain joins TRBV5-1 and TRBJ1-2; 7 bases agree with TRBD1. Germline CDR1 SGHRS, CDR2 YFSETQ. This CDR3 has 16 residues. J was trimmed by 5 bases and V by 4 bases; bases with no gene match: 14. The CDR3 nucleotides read TGCGCCAGCAGCCCCCGGGGGGACAGTCGTTCTTATGGCTACACCTTC. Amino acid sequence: CASSPRGDSRSYGYTF.

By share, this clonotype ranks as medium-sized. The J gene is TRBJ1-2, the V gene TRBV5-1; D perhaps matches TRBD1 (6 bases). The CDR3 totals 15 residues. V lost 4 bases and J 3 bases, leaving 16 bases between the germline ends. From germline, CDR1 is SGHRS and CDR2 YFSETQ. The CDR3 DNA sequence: TGCGCCAGCAGCCCCGGACCTCAGGGGTACTATGGCTACACCTTC. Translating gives CASSPGPQGYYGYTF.

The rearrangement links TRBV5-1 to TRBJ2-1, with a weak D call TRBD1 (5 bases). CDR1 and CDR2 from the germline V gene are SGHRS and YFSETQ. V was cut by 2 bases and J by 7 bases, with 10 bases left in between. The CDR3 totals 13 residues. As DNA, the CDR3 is TGCGCCAGCAGCTTCAGGGAAGTAAATGAGCAGTTCTTC. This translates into CASSFREVNEQFF.

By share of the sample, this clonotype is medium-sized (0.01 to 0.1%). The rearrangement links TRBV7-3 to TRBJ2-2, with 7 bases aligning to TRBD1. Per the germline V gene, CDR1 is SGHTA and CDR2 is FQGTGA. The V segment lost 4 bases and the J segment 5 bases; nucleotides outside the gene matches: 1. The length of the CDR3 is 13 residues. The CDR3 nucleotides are TGTGCCAGCAGCTCGGGACAGACCGGGGAGCTGTTTTTT. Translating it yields CASSSGQTGELFF.

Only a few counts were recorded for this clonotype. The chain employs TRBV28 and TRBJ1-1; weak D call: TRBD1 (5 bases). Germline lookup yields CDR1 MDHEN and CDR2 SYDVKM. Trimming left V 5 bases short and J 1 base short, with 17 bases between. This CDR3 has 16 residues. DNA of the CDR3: TGTGCCAGCAGTCTCCTATACATGGGGGGGAACACTGAAGCTTTCTTT. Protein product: CASSLLYMGGNTEAFF. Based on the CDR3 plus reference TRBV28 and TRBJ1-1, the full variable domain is DVKVTQSSRYLVKRTGEKVFLECVQDMDHENMFWYRQDPGLGLRLIYFSYDVKMKEKGDIPEGYSVSREKKERFSLILESASTNQTSMYLCASSLLYMGGNTEAFFGQGTRLTVV.

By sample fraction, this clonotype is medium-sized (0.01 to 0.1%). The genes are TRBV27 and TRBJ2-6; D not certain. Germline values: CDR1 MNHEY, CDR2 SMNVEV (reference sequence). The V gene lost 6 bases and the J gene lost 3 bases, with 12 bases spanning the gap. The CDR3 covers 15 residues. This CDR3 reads CASSLLGSGANVLTF. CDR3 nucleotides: TGTGCCAGCAGCCTTCTAGGCAGTGGGGCCAACGTCCTGACTTTC.

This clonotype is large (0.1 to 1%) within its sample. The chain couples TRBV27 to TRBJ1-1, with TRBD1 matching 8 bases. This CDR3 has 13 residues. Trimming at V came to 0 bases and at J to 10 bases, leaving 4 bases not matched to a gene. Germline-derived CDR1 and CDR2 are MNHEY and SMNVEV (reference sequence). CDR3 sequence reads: CASSLSVRGLAFF. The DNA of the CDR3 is TGTGCCAGCAGTTTATCCGTCAGGGGGCTAGCTTTCTTT.

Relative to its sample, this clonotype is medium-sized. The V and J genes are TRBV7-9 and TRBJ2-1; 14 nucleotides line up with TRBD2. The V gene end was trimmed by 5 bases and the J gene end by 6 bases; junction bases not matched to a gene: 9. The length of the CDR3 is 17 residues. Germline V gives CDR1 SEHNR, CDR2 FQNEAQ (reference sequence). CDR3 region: CASSPRRLAGGPNEQFF. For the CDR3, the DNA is TGTGCCAGCAGCCCGCGCCGACTAGCGGGAGGGCCCAATGAGCAGTTCTTC.

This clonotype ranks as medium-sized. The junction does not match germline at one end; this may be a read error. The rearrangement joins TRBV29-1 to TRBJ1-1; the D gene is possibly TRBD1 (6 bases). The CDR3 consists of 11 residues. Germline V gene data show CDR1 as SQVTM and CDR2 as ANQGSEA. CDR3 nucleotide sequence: TGCAGCGTCGAAGACAGGTCGGAAGCTTTCTTT. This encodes CSVEDRSEAFF.

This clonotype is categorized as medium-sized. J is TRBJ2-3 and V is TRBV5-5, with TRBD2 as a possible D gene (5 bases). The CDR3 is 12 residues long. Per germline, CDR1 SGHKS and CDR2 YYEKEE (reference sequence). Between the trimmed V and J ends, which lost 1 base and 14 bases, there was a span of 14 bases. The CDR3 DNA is TGTGCCAGCAGCTTGTTTAGCATAAGCGGGTATTTT. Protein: CASSLFSISGYF.

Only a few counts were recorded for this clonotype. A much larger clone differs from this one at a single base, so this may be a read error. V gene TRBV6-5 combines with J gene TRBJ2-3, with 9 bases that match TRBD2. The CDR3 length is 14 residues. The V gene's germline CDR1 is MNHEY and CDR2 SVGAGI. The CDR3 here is CVSSSGLAPDTQYF. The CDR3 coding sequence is TGTGTCAGCAGTTCGGGACTAGCCCCGGATACGCAGTATTTT.

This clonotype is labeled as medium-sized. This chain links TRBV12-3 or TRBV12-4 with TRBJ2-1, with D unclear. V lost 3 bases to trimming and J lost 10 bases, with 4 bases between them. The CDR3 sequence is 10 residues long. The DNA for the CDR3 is TGTGCCAGCAGTTTGAGCGAGCAGTTCTTC. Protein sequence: CASSLSEQFF.

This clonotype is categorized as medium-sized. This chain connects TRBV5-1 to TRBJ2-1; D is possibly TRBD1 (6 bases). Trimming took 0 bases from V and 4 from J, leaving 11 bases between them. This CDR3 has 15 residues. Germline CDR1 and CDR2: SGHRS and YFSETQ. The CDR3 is CASSLEQGPYNEQFF. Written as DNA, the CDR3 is TGCGCCAGCAGCTTGGAACAGGGCCCGTACAATGAGCAGTTCTTC. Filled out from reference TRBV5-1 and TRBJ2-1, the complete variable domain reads KAGVTQTPRYLIKTRGQQVTLSCSPISGHRSVSWYQQTPGQGLQFLFEYFSETQRNKGNFPGRFSGRQFSNSRSEMNVSTLELGDSALYLCASSLEQGPYNEQFFGPGTRLTVL.

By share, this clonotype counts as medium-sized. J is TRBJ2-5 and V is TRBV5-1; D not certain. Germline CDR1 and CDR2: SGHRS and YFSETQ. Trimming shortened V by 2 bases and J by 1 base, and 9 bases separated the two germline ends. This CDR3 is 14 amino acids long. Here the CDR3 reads CASSFGEVQETQYF. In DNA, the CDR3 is TGCGCCAGCAGCTTTGGAGAGGTCCAAGAGACCCAGTACTTC.

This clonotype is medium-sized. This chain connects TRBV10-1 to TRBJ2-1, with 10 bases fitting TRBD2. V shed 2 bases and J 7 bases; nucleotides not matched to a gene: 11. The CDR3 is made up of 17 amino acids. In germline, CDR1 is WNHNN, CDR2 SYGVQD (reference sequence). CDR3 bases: TGCGCCAGCAGTGAGATGGCTAGCGGGAGTAATTGGAATGAGCAGTTCTTC. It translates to CASSEMASGSNWNEQFF.

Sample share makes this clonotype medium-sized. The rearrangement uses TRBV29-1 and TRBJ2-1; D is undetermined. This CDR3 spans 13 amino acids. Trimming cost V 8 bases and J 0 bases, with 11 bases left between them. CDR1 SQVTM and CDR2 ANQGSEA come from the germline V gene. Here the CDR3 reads CSLKPPSYNEQFF. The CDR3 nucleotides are TGCAGCCTTAAACCTCCCTCCTACAATGAGCAGTTCTTC.

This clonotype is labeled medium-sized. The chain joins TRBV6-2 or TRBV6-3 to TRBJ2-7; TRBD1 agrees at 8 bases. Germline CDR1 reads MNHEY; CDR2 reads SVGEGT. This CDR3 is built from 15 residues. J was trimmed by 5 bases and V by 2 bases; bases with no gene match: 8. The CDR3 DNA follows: TGTGCCAGCAGTTACCGGACAGGGAAGGCGAACGAGCAGTACTTC. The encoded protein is CASSYRTGKANEQYF.